Listed below are T cell receptor beta chains from one sample, sequenced in a study of identifying expanded T cells in peripheral blood. Some clones are missing from TCRdb's copy, which holds only in-frame ones; the method was immunoSEQ multiplex PCR. The top ten clones hold about 15% of a sample with 95,000 to 100,000 clones, around nine tenths of them seen once. Input material: blood. These receptor sequences come from a person aged 18-70 years in good health. Both conserved end residues are part of each CDR3. A D gene is named only where the DNA matches it firmly. Size is stated for part of the rows, as once, few or many counts, or as a class when the clone is expanded.

clone_size	j_call	d_call	v_call	cdr3_nt	cdr3_aa
NA	TRBJ2-3	TRBD1	TRBV28	TGTGCCAGCAGACCAGGGGGAAATACGCAGTATTTT	CASRPGGNTQYF
many	TRBJ2-6	TRBD2	TRBV6-5	TGTGCCAGCAGTCCCCCGGGGGGTTCGACCAACGTCCTGACTTTC	CASSPPGGSTNVLTF
NA	TRBJ2-1	NA	TRBV13	TGTGCCAGCAGCTCCCGCCTCCGGGCCTACAATGAGCAGTTCTTC	CASSSRLRAYNEQFF
NA	TRBJ2-1	TRBD2	TRBV15	TGTGCCACCAGCACCGGGGGGACCTCCTACAATGAGCAGTTCTTC	CATSTGGTSYNEQFF
NA	TRBJ2-3	TRBD2	TRBV11-2	TGTGCCAGCAGCTTAGGCGGACTAGCGGGGGGGGTAAGCACAGATACGCAGTATTTT	CASSLGGLAGGVSTDTQYF
NA	TRBJ2-7	NA	TRBV11-2	TGTGCCAGCAGCTTAGTCCCTAGTAACGAGCAGTACTTC	CASSLVPSNEQYF
NA	TRBJ1-4	TRBD1	TRBV9	TGTGCCAGCAGCGAGGTGGGACAGGTTAATGAAAAACTGTTTTTT	CASSEVGQVNEKLFF
NA	TRBJ1-1	NA	TRBV28	TGTGCCACCCTGGGGAGGGCGAACACTGAAGCTTTCTTT	CATLGRANTEAFF
NA	TRBJ2-4	TRBD1	TRBV4-3	TGCGCCAGCAGCCAAGGTGTGGGGACAGGATCAAACATTCAGTACTTC	CASSQGVGTGSNIQYF
NA	TRBJ2-7	NA	TRBV2	TGTGCCAGCAGCTCCAGCTCCTACGAGCAGTACTTC	CASSSSSYEQYF
NA	TRBJ2-2	NA	TRBV30	TGTGCCTGGAGTTTCTACACCGGGGAGCTGTTTTTT	CAWSFYTGELFF
NA	TRBJ2-5	TRBD2	TRBV7-2	TGTGCCAGCAAGCGGGGGGGCCGGGAGACCCAGTACTTC	CASKRGGRETQYF
NA	TRBJ2-1	TRBD2	TRBV7-8	TGTGCCAGCAGGTCCCAGCGGGGGGGCCCCAATGAGCAGTTCTTC	CASRSQRGGPNEQFF
NA	TRBJ1-1	NA	TRBV6-5	TGTGCCAGCAGTTCAGCGCAGGGGTTCGACACTGAAGCTTTCTTT	CASSSAQGFDTEAFF
NA	TRBJ1-6	TRBD1	TRBV15	TGTGCCACCAGCAGAAGACAGGGTTTTGAATCACCCCTCCACTTT	CATSRRQGFESPLHF
NA	TRBJ1-1	TRBD1	TRBV7-8	TGTGCCAGCAGCTTAGCTGATTGGACAGGGGCTTTCTTT	CASSLADWTGAFF
NA	TRBJ1-1	NA	TRBV13	TGTGCCAGCAGCGGGAAGTCGCGCACTGAAGCTTTCTTT	CASSGKSRTEAFF
NA	TRBJ2-4	NA	TRBV7-2	TGTGCCAGCAGCTTATCCCCAGGGTTGTCCATTCAGTACTTC	CASSLSPGLSIQYF
NA	TRBJ2-5	NA	TRBV19	TGTGCCAGTAGTTGGTCAGTTCAAGAGACCCAGTACTTC	CASSWSVQETQYF
NA	TRBJ2-5	TRBD2	TRBV4-3	TGCGCCAGCAGCCAAAGCGGGGGGGCCTCGGAGACCCAGTACTTC	CASSQSGGASETQYF
NA	TRBJ2-2	NA	TRBV2	TGTGCCAGCACCGACACCGGGGAGCTGTTTTTT	CASTDTGELFF
NA	TRBJ1-1	NA	TRBV4-1	TGCGCCAGCAGCTCTGGGGGCCCAGAAGCTTTCTTT	CASSSGGPEAFF
NA	TRBJ1-2	TRBD1	TRBV4-1	TGCGCCAGCAGCCATCTGGAGAACCGGGACAGGGGGTTACACTTC	CASSHLENRDRGLHF
NA	TRBJ1-5	NA	TRBV5-8	TGTGCCAGCAGCCCGATGACTGGTTATAGCAATCAGCCCCAGCATTTT	CASSPMTGYSNQPQHF
NA	TRBJ2-1	NA	TRBV15	TGTGCCACCAGCAGAGTCCCTAGCGACAATGAGCAGTTCTTC	CATSRVPSDNEQFF
NA	TRBJ2-5	NA	TRBV10-3	TGTGCCATCAGTGACACGTCTTCGGGGAGGCACCAAGAGACCCAGTACTTC	CAISDTSSGRHQETQYF
NA	TRBJ1-4	NA	TRBV28	TGTGCCAGCAGTTTCCCCGGACCCGGCAGGGAAAAACTGTTTTTT	CASSFPGPGREKLFF
NA	TRBJ2-7	TRBD1	TRBV7-2	TGTGCCAGCAGCCTCGGGACAGGACTTCACTACGAGCAGTACTTC	CASSLGTGLHYEQYF
NA	TRBJ1-1	NA	TRBV5-5	TGTGCCAGCAGCTTAAGAGGGAACACTGAAGCTTTCTTT	CASSLRGNTEAFF
NA	TRBJ1-5	TRBD1	TRBV6-1	TGTGCCAGCAACCCAGACAGGGATCAGCCCCAGCATTTT	CASNPDRDQPQHF
NA	TRBJ2-5	TRBD1	TRBV7-8	TGTGCCAGCAGCTTAGCAGGGGGACAGGGACGAGAGACCCAGTACTTC	CASSLAGGQGRETQYF
once	TRBJ1-4	NA	TRBV2	TGTGCCAGCAGTGAAGCTGAGGGGTTGGGGAATGAAAAACTGTTTTTT	CASSEAEGLGNEKLFF
NA	TRBJ2-3	NA	TRBV5-1	TGCGCCAGCAGCTTGGCCGGGGCGGCTAGCACAGATACGCAGTATTTT	CASSLAGAASTDTQYF
NA	TRBJ2-7	NA	TRBV6-1	TGTGCCAGCAAAGCAGGGGATTACGAGCAGTACTTC	CASKAGDYEQYF
NA	TRBJ1-5	NA	TRBV6-6	TGTGCCAGCAGAACCCAGGGGTGGGGAGGCAATCAGCCCCAGCATTTT	CASRTQGWGGNQPQHF
NA	TRBJ2-1	NA	TRBV6-6	TGTGCCAGCAGGTCGGGAGAACGCGATGAGCAGTTCTTC	CASRSGERDEQFF
few	TRBJ1-2	TRBD1	TRBV19	TGTGCCAGTAGTATAGCCAGAGGACAGGGCTATGGCTACACCTTC	CASSIARGQGYGYTF
few	TRBJ1-2	NA	TRBV29-1	TGCAGCGTCGTACCTTTATATGGCTACACCTTC	CSVVPLYGYTF
NA	TRBJ2-3	NA	TRBV5-1	TGCGCCAGCAGCTTGGCAGGGACTAGCACAGATACGCAGTATTTT	CASSLAGTSTDTQYF
NA	TRBJ2-1	TRBD1	TRBV9	TGTGCCAGCAGCGTGAGGGACAGTCGCAATAATGAGCAGTTCTTC	CASSVRDSRNNEQFF
NA	TRBJ1-1	NA	TRBV7-9	TGTGCCAGCAGCCTAAGGGGGGGAATAGGGCACACTGAAGCTTTCTTT	CASSLRGGIGHTEAFF
NA	TRBJ2-3	TRBD2	TRBV9	TGTGCCAGCAGCCCCCATGAACTAGCGGGGGGGATACGCACAGATACGCAGTATTTT	CASSPHELAGGIRTDTQYF
NA	TRBJ1-1	NA	TRBV5-4	TGTGCCAGCAGCAGCGGCGGACTGGGGAACACTGAAGCTTTCTTT	CASSSGGLGNTEAFF
NA	TRBJ2-2	NA	TRBV7-2	TGTGCCAGCAGCCCCCGGCTCTCCGGGGAGCTGTTTTTT	CASSPRLSGELFF
NA	TRBJ2-7	NA	TRBV29-1	TGCAGCGTATGGACCTACGAGCAGTACTTC	CSVWTYEQYF
NA	TRBJ2-1	TRBD2	TRBV19	TGTGCCAAACTAGGGCCCCGTAGTAATCGGGGGGACGAGCAGTTCTTC	CAKLGPRSNRGDEQFF
NA	TRBJ2-5	TRBD1	TRBV29-1	TGCAGCGCCCTCCTCATAACAGGGGGGCGTGGTGAGACCCAGTACTTC	CSALLITGGRGETQYF
NA	TRBJ2-5	TRBD2	TRBV4-1	TGCGCCAGTAGCGGGGGGGCCGGGACCCAGTACTTC	CASSGGAGTQYF
once	TRBJ2-3	NA	TRBV15	TGTGCCACCAGCAGGGGATCTACAGATACGCAGTATTTT	CATSRGSTDTQYF